The TCR beta chain described here comes from a study of tumour-infiltrating T cells in Burkitt lymphoma (TCRdb year 2020). About the investigation overall: All epidemiological subtypes of Burkitt lymphoma were represented among the approximately 88 patients who made up the cohort. TCR repertoire data were compared against clinical outcome, and productive clonality predicted overall survival and progression-free survival independently of established prognostic factors such as age at diagnosis.

The protocol used for the library was the immunoSEQ multiplex PCR assay. TCRdb holds this immuneACCESS table with in-frame rearrangements only. Some clones are missing; in checked studies, unresolved V genes explain under half, and the rest has no known cause. A total of over 900 clones appear in this sample, less than 20% of them only once. 6.8% of the sample is in the top ten clones. The CDR3, from cysteine to phenylalanine, totals 15 residues. Kept here is only the CDR3 DNA, which spans 45 bases and is read in frame from base 1. CDR1 and CDR2 are read off the germline V gene as SGHTA and FQGNSA. V is pared back by 4 bases and J by 7 bases, with 18 bases lying between the germline termini. This clone was counted a few times. This receptor's antigen is unknown. No base quality values were provided; no much bigger clone lies one nucleotide off. The full study reports these points: Numerous Burkitt lymphoma patients were found to share several public clonotypes, a finding suggesting shared tumour neoantigen selection that is absent from diffuse large B-cell lymphoma.

Sequences were obtained from tumor tissue. The clonotype originates from a human donor with Burkitt lymphoma. This chain is built from TRBV7-2 and TRBJ2-3; TRBD2 is a possible D gene, resting on 5 matching bases. The CDR3 amino acid sequence is: CASSSLHRPGNTQYF. In nucleotides, the sequence is TGTGCCAGCAGCTCCCTCCACCGTCCGGGGAATACGCAGTATTTT.